The present T cell receptor beta chain was sequenced within a study of Tregs in tolerant kidney transplant recipients. Study-wide results and limits: Expanding Tregs on activated donor B cells appeared to best identify donor-specific TCRbeta clones. Findings come from small patient numbers and require larger validation.

This CDR3 is built from 12 residues. Germline CDR1 reads SGHVS; CDR2 reads FNYEAQ. The V end lost 4 bases, the J end lost 11 bases, and 14 bases lay between the germline ends. Repertoires were generated with immunoSEQ multiplex PCR, while TCRdb's copy carries only in-frame clones and drops some. The sample consists of about 20,000 clones, about four fifths of them appearing once. As for this clone: Its antigen is unknown.

Sequencing was done on a sample of Tregs from blood. This receptor was identified in a human donor in good health. This chain connects TRBV7-6 to TRBJ1-1, with a possible D match to TRBD1 (6 bases). DNA for the CDR3: TGTGCCAGCAGCTCCGGCCGGGGGCGGGCTTTCTTT. Translation: CASSSGRGRAFF.